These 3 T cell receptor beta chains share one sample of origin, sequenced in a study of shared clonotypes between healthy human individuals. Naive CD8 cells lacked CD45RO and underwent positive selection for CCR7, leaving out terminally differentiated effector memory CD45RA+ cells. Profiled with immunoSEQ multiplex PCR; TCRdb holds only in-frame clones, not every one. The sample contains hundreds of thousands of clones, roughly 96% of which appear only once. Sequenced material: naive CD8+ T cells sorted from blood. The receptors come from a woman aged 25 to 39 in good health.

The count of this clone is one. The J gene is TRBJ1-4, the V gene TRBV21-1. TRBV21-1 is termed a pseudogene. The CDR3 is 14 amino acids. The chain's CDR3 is CASSRVKGGEKLFF. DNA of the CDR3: TGTGCCAGCAGCAGGGTGAAGGGAGGGGAAAAACTGTTTTTT.

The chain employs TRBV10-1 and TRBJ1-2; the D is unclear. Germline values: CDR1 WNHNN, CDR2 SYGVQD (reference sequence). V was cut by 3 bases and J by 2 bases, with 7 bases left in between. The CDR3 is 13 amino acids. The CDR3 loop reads CASSDGKNYGYTF. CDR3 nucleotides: TGCGCCAGCAGTGATGGCAAAAACTATGGCTACACCTTC.

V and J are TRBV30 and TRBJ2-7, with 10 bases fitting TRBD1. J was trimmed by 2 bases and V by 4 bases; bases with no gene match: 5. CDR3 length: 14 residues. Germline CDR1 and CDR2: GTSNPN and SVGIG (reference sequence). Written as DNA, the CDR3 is TGTGCCTGGAATACCGGGACAGGGGCCTACGAGCAGTACTTC. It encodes CAWNTGTGAYEQYF.